The clone carrying this TCR beta chain was picked up many times. This sample is drawn from a study of molecular identifiers for immune sequencing clone quantification. Turning to the study itself: Naive CD8 RNA (around 20,000 or 100,000 cells) was divided into five aliquots, with four sequenced.

Previously described methods and listed TCR primers were used for bulk TCR libraries. TCRdb fed the PCR reads into MiXCR, producing one record per CDR3 protein. The profile covers approximately 500,000 distinct CDR3 sequences, with 25% appearing a single time and approximately 0.76% taken by the ten largest. As CD8+CD4-CCR7+CD45RA+ cells, naive CD8 T cells were sorted. CDR3 length equals 16 residues. Trimming took off 1 base at V and 2 bases at J, with 11 bases between the two ends. CDR1 is SGHTA, CDR2 FQGNSA, per germline. Material for sequencing was naive CD8+ T cells from blood, with Jurkat cell RNA spiked in. Documented subset: FACS-sorted CD8+CD4-CCR7+CD45RA+ naive T cells. This TCR was recovered from a human donor in good health. Some libraries in this study had Jurkat cell RNA spiked in. The gene calls are TRBV7-2 and TRBJ2-2; D is ambiguous. The CDR3 coding sequence is TGTGCCAGCAGCTTAGATGGGAAGTCAAACACCGGGGAGCTGTTTTTT. Residues: CASSLDGKSNTGELFF.